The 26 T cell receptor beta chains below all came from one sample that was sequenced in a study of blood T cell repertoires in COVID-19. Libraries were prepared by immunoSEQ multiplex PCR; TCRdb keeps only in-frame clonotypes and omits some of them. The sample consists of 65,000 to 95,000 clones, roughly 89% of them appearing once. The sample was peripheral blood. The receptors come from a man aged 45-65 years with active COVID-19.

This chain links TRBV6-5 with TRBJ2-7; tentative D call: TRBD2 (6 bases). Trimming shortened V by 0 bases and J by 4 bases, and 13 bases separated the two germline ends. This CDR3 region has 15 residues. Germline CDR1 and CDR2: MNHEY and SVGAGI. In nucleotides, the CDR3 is TGTGCCAGCAGTTACTCGAAGGAGGGGAGGTACGAGCAGTACTTC. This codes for CASSYSKEGRYEQYF.

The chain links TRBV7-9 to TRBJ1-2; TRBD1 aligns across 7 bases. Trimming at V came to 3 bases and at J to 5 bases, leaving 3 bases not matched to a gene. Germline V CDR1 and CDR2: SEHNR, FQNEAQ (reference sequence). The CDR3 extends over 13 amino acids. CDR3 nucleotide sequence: TGTGCCAGCAGCTTGACAGGGCTGTATGGCTACACCTTC. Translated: CASSLTGLYGYTF. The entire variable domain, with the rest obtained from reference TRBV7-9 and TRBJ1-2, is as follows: DTGVSQNPRHKITKRGQNVTFRCDPISEHNRLYWYRQTLGQGPEFLTYFQNEAQLEKSRLLSDRFSAERPKGSFSTLEIQRTEQGDSAMYLCASSLTGLYGYTFGSGTRLTVV.

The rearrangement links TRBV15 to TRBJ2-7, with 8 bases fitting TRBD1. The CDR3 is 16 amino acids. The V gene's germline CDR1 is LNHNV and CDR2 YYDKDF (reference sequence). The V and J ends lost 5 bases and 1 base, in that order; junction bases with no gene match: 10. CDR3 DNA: TGTGCCACCAGCGAAAACCGGGACAGGATGTCCTACGAGCAGTACTTC. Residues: CATSENRDRMSYEQYF. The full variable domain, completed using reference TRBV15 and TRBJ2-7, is DAMVIQNPRYQVTQFGKPVTLSCSQTLNHNVMYWYQQKSSQAPKLLFHYYDKDFNNEADTPDNFQSRRPNTSFCFLDIRSPGLGDTAMYLCATSENRDRMSYEQYFGPGTRLTVT.

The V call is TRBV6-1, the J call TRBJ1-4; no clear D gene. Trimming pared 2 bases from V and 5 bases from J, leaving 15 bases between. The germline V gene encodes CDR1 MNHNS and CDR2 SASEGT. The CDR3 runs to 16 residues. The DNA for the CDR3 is TGTGCCAGCAGTGAACTGCAGGCCTGGCGCAATGAAAAACTGTTTTTT. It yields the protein CASSELQAWRNEKLFF.

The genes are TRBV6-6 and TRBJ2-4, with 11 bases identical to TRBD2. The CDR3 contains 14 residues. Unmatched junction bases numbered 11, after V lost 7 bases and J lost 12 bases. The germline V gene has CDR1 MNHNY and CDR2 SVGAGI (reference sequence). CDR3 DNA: TGTGCCAGCACCTACGGGGGGACTAGCGGTGATCAGTACTTC. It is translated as CASTYGGTSGDQYF.

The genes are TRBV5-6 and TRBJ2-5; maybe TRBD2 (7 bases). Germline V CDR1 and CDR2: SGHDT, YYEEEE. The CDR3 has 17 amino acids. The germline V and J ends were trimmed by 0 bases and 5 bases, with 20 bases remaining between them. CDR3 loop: CASSLERRWGGRETQYF. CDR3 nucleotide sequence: TGTGCCAGCAGCTTGGAGCGGAGGTGGGGGGGCCGGGAGACCCAGTACTTC. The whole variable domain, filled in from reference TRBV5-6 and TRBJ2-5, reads DAGVTQSPTHLIKTRGQQVTLRCSPKSGHDTVSWYQQALGQGPQFIFQYYEEEERQRGNFPDRFSGHQFPNYSSELNVNALLLGDSALYLCASSLERRWGGRETQYFGPGTRLLVL.

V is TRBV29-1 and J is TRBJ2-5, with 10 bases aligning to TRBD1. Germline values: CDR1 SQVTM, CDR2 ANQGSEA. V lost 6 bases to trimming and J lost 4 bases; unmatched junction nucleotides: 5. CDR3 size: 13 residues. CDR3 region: CSVLRQGAETQYF. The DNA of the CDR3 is TGCAGCGTCCTTAGACAGGGGGCAGAGACCCAGTACTTC.

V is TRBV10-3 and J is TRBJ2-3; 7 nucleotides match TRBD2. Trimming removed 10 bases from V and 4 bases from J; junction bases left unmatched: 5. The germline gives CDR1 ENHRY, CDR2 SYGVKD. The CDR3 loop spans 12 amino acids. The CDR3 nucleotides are TGTGCCACACAGCGGGGATCAGATACGCAGTATTTT. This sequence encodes CATQRGSDTQYF.

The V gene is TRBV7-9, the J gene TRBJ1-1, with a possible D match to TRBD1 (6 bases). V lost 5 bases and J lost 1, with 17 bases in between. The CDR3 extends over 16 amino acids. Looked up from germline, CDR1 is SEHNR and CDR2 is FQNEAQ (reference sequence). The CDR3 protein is CASSPRQALKNTEAFF. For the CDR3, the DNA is TGTGCCAGCAGCCCGAGACAGGCTTTAAAGAACACTGAAGCTTTCTTT.

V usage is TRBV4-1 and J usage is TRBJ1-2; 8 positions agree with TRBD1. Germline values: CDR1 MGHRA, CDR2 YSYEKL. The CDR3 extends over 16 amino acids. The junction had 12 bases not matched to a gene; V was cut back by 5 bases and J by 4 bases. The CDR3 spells CASSNPVRGRGYGYTF. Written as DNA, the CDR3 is TGCGCCAGCAGCAACCCAGTCAGGGGGCGCGGCTATGGCTACACCTTC.

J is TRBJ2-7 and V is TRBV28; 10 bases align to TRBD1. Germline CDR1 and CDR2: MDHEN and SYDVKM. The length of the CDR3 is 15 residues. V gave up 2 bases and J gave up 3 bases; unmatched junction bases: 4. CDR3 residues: CASSLPGQGFYEQYF. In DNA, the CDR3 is TGTGCCAGCAGTTTACCGGGACAGGGGTTCTACGAGCAGTACTTC. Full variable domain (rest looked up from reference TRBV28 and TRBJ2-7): DVKVTQSSRYLVKRTGEKVFLECVQDMDHENMFWYRQDPGLGLRLIYFSYDVKMKEKGDIPEGYSVSREKKERFSLILESASTNQTSMYLCASSLPGQGFYEQYFGPGTRLTVT.

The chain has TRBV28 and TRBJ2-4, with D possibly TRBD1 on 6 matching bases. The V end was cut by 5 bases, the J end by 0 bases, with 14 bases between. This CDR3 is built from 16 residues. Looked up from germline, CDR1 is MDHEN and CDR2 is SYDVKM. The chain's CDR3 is CASSIDRLLAKNIQYF. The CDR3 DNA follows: TGTGCCAGCAGTATTGACAGGCTACTAGCCAAAAACATTCAGTACTTC.

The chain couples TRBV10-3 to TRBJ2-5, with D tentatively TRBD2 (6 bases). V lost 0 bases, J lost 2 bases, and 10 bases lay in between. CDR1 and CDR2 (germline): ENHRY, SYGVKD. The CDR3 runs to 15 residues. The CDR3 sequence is CAISESQSGQETQYF. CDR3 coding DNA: TGTGCCATCAGTGAGTCCCAAAGCGGGCAAGAGACCCAGTACTTC.

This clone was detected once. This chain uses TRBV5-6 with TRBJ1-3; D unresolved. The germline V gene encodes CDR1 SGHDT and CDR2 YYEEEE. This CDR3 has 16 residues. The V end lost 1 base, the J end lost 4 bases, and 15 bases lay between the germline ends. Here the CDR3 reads CASSLRPGRYGNTIYF. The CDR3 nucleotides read TGTGCCAGCAGCTTGCGGCCCGGGAGGTACGGAAACACCATATATTTT.

The CDR3 loop reads CASSYEGRGTEAFF. The CDR3 DNA reads as TGTGCCAGCAGTTACGAGGGTAGAGGCACTGAAGCTTTCTTT. The V call is TRBV6-2 or TRBV6-3, the J call TRBJ1-1, with unresolved D. This CDR3 contains 14 residues. V shed 2 bases and J shed 4 bases, with 11 bases lying between them. Looked up from germline, CDR1 is MNHEY and CDR2 is SVGEGT.

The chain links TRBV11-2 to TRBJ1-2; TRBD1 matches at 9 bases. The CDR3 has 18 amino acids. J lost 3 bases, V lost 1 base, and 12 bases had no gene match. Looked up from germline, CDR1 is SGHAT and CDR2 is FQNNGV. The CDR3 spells CASSLAGNRGLRDYGYTF. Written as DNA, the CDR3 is TGTGCCAGCAGCTTAGCAGGCAACAGGGGGCTACGGGACTATGGCTACACCTTC.

CDR3 in amino acids: CASSALQGTPSTDTQYF. CDR3 DNA sequence: TGTGCCAGCAGCGCATTACAGGGAACCCCTAGCACAGATACGCAGTATTTT. V is TRBV5-4 and J is TRBJ2-3; TRBD1 is a possible D gene (6 bases). The germline V and J ends were trimmed by 4 bases and 0 bases, with 18 bases remaining between them. The CDR3 extends over 17 amino acids. Germline-derived CDR1 and CDR2 are SGHNT and YYREEE (reference sequence).

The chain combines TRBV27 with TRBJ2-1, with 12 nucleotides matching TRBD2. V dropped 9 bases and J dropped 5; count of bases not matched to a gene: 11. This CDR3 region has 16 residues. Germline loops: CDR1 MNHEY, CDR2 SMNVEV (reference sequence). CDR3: CASGGLAGRAHNEQFF. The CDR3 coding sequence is TGTGCCAGTGGAGGACTAGCGGGGAGGGCTCACAATGAGCAGTTCTTC.

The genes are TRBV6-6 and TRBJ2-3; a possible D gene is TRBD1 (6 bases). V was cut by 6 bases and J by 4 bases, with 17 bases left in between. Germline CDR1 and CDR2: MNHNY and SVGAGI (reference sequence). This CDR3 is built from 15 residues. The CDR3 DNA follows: TGTGCCAGCAGCCTCAGGGGTTCCAGGGCAGATACGCAGTATTTT. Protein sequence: CASSLRGSRADTQYF.

This chain's CDR3 is CASGSGRIHNEQFF. The CDR3 DNA reads TGTGCCAGCGGTAGCGGGAGAATCCACAATGAGCAGTTCTTC. The chain joins TRBV2 to TRBJ2-1; 9 positions agree with TRBD2. The CDR3 is made up of 14 amino acids. CDR1 and CDR2 from the germline V gene are SNHLY and FYNNEI. J lost 5 bases, V lost 8 bases, and 7 bases had no gene match.

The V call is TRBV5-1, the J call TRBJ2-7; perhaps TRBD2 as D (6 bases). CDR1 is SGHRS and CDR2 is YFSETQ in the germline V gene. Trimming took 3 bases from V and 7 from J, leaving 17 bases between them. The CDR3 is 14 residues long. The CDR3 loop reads CASSWWDSSREQYF. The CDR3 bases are TGCGCCAGCAGCTGGTGGGACTCCTCGCGGGAGCAGTACTTC.

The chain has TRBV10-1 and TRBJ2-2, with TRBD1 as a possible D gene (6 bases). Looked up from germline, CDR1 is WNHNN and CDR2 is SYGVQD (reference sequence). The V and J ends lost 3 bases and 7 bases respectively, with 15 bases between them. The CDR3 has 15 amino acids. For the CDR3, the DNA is TGCGCCAGCAGTGACCGCAGGGGATTTGGCGGGGAGCTGTTTTTT. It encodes CASSDRRGFGGELFF.

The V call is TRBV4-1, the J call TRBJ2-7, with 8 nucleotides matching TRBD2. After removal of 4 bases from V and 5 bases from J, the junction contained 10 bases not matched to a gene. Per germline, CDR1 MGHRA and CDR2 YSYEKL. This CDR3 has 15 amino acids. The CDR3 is CASSPSGSLPDEQYF. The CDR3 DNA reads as TGCGCCAGCAGCCCCAGCGGGAGCCTTCCGGACGAGCAGTACTTC.

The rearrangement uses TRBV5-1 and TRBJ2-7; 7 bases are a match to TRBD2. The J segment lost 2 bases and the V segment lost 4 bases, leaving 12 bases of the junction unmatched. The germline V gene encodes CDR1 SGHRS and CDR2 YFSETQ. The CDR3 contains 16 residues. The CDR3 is CASSPEGRGRAYEQYF. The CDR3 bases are TGCGCCAGCAGCCCCGAGGGGAGGGGACGCGCCTACGAGCAGTACTTC.

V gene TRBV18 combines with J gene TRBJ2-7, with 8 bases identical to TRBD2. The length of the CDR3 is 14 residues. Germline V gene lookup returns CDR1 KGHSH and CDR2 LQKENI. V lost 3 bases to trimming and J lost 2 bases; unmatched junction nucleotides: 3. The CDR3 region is CASSPAGGAYEQYF. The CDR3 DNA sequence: TGTGCCAGCTCACCGGCGGGGGGAGCCTACGAGCAGTACTTC.

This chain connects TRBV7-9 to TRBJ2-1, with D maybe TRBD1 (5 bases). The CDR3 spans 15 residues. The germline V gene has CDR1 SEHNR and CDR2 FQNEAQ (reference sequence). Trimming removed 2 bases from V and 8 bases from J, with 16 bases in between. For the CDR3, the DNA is TGTGCCAGCAGCTTAAATAGGGGCTCCACAGATGAGCAGTTCTTC. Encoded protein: CASSLNRGSTDEQFF.